What follows are 29 T cell receptor beta chains derived from one specimen sequenced in a study of cytomegalovirus exposure and HLA in healthy donors. PCR used 60 Vbeta primers and 13 Jbeta primers. The protocol was immunoSEQ multiplex PCR, while the TCRdb copy is restricted to in-frame clones and leaves out a portion. This table holds 200,000 or so clones, 76% found once. Input material: PBMCs. The receptors come from a young man in good health and CMV-seronegative.

This chain joins TRBV18 and TRBJ2-1; 12 bases align to TRBD1. V gave up 3 bases and J gave up 7 bases; unmatched junction bases: 4. The CDR3 has 15 amino acids. CDR1 and CDR2 (germline): KGHSH, LQKENI. CDR3 nucleotide sequence: TGTGCCAGCTCACCCGGGACAGGGGGCCAGAATGAGCAGTTCTTC. It specifies CASSPGTGGQNEQFF.

The CDR3 reads CASRTQASGRETQYF. The CDR3 DNA reads as TGTGCCAGCAGAACCCAAGCCAGCGGGCGGGAGACCCAGTACTTC. This chain links TRBV7-2 with TRBJ2-5, with a weak D call TRBD2 (6 bases). Trimming removed 6 bases at V and 5 bases at J, with 19 bases between. Germline V CDR1 and CDR2: SGHTA, FQGNSA. The CDR3 extends over 15 amino acids. Together with reference TRBV7-2 and TRBJ2-5, the CDR3 gives the full variable domain: GAGVSQSPSNKVTEKGKDVELRCDPISGHTALYWYRQSLGQGLEFLIYFQGNSAPDKSGLPSDRFSAERTGGSVSTLTIQRTQQEDSAVYLCASRTQASGRETQYFGPGTRLLVL.

This clone was recorded a few times. The genes are TRBV4-1 and TRBJ2-7, with a tentative D call TRBD1 (5 bases). Germline V CDR1 and CDR2: MGHRA, YSYEKL. CDR3 length: 15 residues. With 0 bases removed from V and 5 bases from J, the gap between germline ends came to 14 bases. CDR3 protein: CASSQEPGSRNEQYF. The DNA of the CDR3 is TGCGCCAGCAGCCAAGAGCCAGGGTCTAGGAACGAGCAGTACTTC.

The rearrangement joins TRBV6-5 to TRBJ1-3, with 7 nucleotides matching TRBD1. Germline trimming cut 5 bases from V and 3 bases from J; bases unmatched to any gene: 4. Germline lookup yields CDR1 MNHEY and CDR2 SVGAGI. This CDR3 spans 14 amino acids. This CDR3 is CASSLNRGGNTIYF. CDR3 sequence (DNA): TGTGCCAGCAGTCTTAACAGGGGTGGAAACACCATATATTTT.

This clone appeared a few times. The chain uses TRBV30 and TRBJ2-3; perhaps TRBD2 as D (6 bases). Trimming removed 0 bases at V and 4 bases at J, with 14 bases between. The CDR3 has 15 amino acids. CDR1 GTSNPN and CDR2 SVGIG come from the germline V gene (reference sequence). CDR3 loop: CAWSVGGAFPDTQYF. The CDR3, as DNA: TGTGCCTGGAGTGTTGGCGGGGCCTTTCCAGATACGCAGTATTTT. The entire variable domain, with the rest obtained from reference TRBV30 and TRBJ2-3, is as follows: SQTIHQWPATLVQPVGSPLSLECTVEGTSNPNLYWYRQAAGRGLQLLFYSVGIGQISSEVPQNLSASRPQDRQFILSSKKLLLSDSGFYLCAWSVGGAFPDTQYFGPGTRLTVL.

The CDR3 sequence is CASSPFRDRVSYEQYF. Here the CDR3 DNA reads TGTGCCAGCAGTCCCTTCCGGGACAGGGTATCCTACGAGCAGTACTTC. J is TRBJ2-7 and V is TRBV27, with TRBD1 matching over 9 bases. Germline V lookup: CDR1 MNHEY, CDR2 SMNVEV (reference sequence). V was pared by 5 bases and J by 1 base, with 9 bases of the junction left unmatched. This CDR3 comprises 16 residues.

V and J are TRBV13 and TRBJ1-3, with D hard to call. Deletions cut 7 bases from V and 0 bases from J, with 10 bases between. This CDR3 has 14 amino acids. Germline V gives CDR1 PRHDT, CDR2 FYEKMQ (reference sequence). CDR3 protein: CASKWRDSGNTIYF. The CDR3 region has the DNA TGTGCCAGCAAGTGGCGGGACTCTGGAAACACCATATATTTT.

The gene calls are TRBV30 and TRBJ2-5; tentative D call: TRBD1 (5 bases). The CDR3 extends over 13 amino acids. CDR1 is GTSNPN, CDR2 SVGIG, per germline (reference sequence). The V end was cut by 2 bases, the J end by 7 bases, with 14 bases between. The DNA for the CDR3 is TGTGCCTGGAGTTCCGACAGTCTGTGGACCCAGTACTTC. Translation: CAWSSDSLWTQYF.

The chain joins TRBV7-8 to TRBJ2-1, with D perhaps matching TRBD2 (5 bases). The CDR3 is 15 residues long. Germline V lookup: CDR1 SGHVS, CDR2 FQNEAQ. Trimming cost V 6 bases and J 7 bases, with 19 bases left between them. CDR3 in amino acids: CASRVRSGYNNEQFF. In DNA, the CDR3 is TGTGCCAGCAGGGTTCGCTCGGGATACAATAATGAGCAGTTCTTC.

J is TRBJ2-1 and V is TRBV7-9, with TRBD2 as a possible D gene (6 bases). Trimming took off 5 bases at V and 4 bases at J, with 18 bases between the two ends. The CDR3 is made up of 16 amino acids. Germline V lookup: CDR1 SEHNR, CDR2 FQNEAQ (reference sequence). CDR3 bases: TGTGCCAGCAGCGTTACTAGCAGTTCCCTTTACAATGAGCAGTTCTTC. This sequence encodes CASSVTSSSLYNEQFF.

The chain has TRBV7-9 and TRBJ1-2; 10 bases align to TRBD1. The CDR3 is 17 amino acids. Looked up from germline, CDR1 is SEHNR and CDR2 is FQNEAQ (reference sequence). V lost 6 bases, J lost 8 bases, and 18 bases stayed unmatched. Written as DNA, the CDR3 is TGTGCCAGCAGGTCCACAGGCTCCGGGACAGGGGTTCCCGGCTACACCTTC. Amino acid sequence: CASRSTGSGTGVPGYTF.

V is TRBV5-4 and J is TRBJ2-3; possible D gene TRBD2, 5 bases. V lost 4 bases and J 5 bases, leaving 14 bases between the germline ends. The CDR3 is 14 residues long. Germline CDR1 and CDR2: SGHNT and YYREEE (reference sequence). The CDR3 coding sequence is TGTGCCAGCAGCCTAGGAGGTCTCCAAGATACGCAGTATTTT. Protein product: CASSLGGLQDTQYF.

This clone is a singleton in its sample. The chain combines TRBV4-1 with TRBJ1-2; TRBD1 agrees at 9 bases. Germline V gene sequence: CDR1 MGHRA, CDR2 YSYEKL. With 5 bases clipped from V and 4 bases from J, the junction kept 11 bases outside the gene matches. The CDR3 totals 16 residues. The CDR3 reads CASSAGGTGSGYGYTF. CDR3 sequence (DNA): TGCGCCAGCAGCGCCGGCGGGACAGGGAGTGGCTATGGCTACACCTTC.

The rearrangement joins TRBV6-6 to TRBJ1-1; D remains ambiguous. The V end was cut by 4 bases, the J end by 7 bases, with 10 bases between. CDR1 and CDR2 (germline): MNHNY, SVGAGI (reference sequence). The CDR3 runs 12 residues. The DNA of the CDR3 is TGTGCCAGCAGTTCCAACTCGGGTGAAGCTTTCTTT. As protein: CASSSNSGEAFF.

This sequence joins TRBV18 and TRBJ2-7; possibly TRBD1 for D (6 bases). This CDR3 region has 14 residues. Per germline, CDR1 KGHSH and CDR2 LQKENI. V lost 0 bases and J 7 bases, leaving 13 bases between the germline ends. The CDR3 region is CASSPPGALDEQYF. The CDR3, as DNA: TGTGCCAGCTCACCACCGGGGGCCCTGGATGAGCAGTACTTC.

The chain uses TRBV28 and TRBJ1-2; 8 bases map to TRBD1. The CDR3 length is 15 residues. Germline loops: CDR1 MDHEN, CDR2 SYDVKM. The V and J ends lost 6 bases and 4 bases, in that order; junction bases with no gene match: 10. The CDR3 loop reads CASRGSGTGLYGYTF. The CDR3 DNA follows: TGTGCCAGCAGGGGCTCCGGGACAGGACTCTATGGCTACACCTTC.

This clone has just a few counts. The chain recombines TRBV28 with TRBJ2-1; 12 bases align to TRBD2. The V gene's germline CDR1 is MDHEN and CDR2 SYDVKM. J gave up 4 bases and V 6 bases, and 7 bases lay outside the gene matches. The length of the CDR3 is 16 residues. For the CDR3, the DNA is TGTGCCAGCAGCGCTCCTGGACTAGCGGGATACAATGAGCAGTTCTTC. It yields the protein CASSAPGLAGYNEQFF.

The rearrangement joins TRBV5-1 to TRBJ1-4, with TRBD1 as a possible D gene (6 bases). The V and J ends lost 0 bases and 6 bases respectively, with 6 bases between them. This CDR3 contains 13 residues. Germline CDR1 is SGHRS and CDR2 is YFSETQ. CDR3 bases: TGCGCCAGCAGCTTGGACAGGGATGAAAAACTGTTTTTT. Its translation is CASSLDRDEKLFF.

The sample holds a few counts of this clone. The J gene is TRBJ2-1, the V gene TRBV5-5; TRBD2 matches 7 bases. J was trimmed by 7 bases and V by 0 bases; bases with no gene match: 7. Per the germline V gene, CDR1 is SGHKS and CDR2 is YYEKEE (reference sequence). The CDR3 has 15 amino acids. The CDR3, as DNA: TGTGCCAGCAGCTTGGGAGCGGGATCGAGAAATGAGCAGTTCTTC. Translated: CASSLGAGSRNEQFF.

The chain links TRBV5-5 to TRBJ1-2, with D unresolved. The V end was cut by 2 bases, the J end by 3 bases, with 11 bases between. Germline CDR1 reads SGHKS; CDR2 reads YYEKEE (reference sequence). The CDR3 has 14 amino acids. CDR3: CASSFGDAYYGYTF. CDR3 DNA sequence: TGTGCCAGCAGCTTCGGGGATGCCTACTATGGCTACACCTTC.

This sequence joins TRBV28 and TRBJ2-7; D not certain. CDR1 is MDHEN, CDR2 SYDVKM, per germline. Between the trimmed V and J ends, which lost 2 bases and 2 bases, there was a span of 13 bases. The CDR3 sequence is 15 residues long. The CDR3 sequence: CASSLGLAQPYEQYF. Written as DNA, the CDR3 is TGTGCCAGCAGTTTAGGGTTAGCCCAGCCCTACGAGCAGTACTTC.

The gene calls are TRBV18 and TRBJ2-7; 7 bases map to TRBD1. Germline CDR1 is KGHSH and CDR2 is LQKENI. The CDR3 totals 15 residues. V gave up 3 bases and J gave up 1 base; unmatched junction bases: 6. The chain's CDR3 is CASSPDRARSYEQYF. The DNA for the CDR3 is TGTGCCAGCTCACCCGACAGGGCCAGGTCCTACGAGCAGTACTTC.

This chain uses TRBV5-1 with TRBJ2-5; no firm D call. From germline, CDR1 is SGHRS and CDR2 YFSETQ. V was cut by 2 bases and J by 2 bases, with 7 bases left in between. The CDR3 is 13 residues long. The CDR3 region has the DNA TGCGCCAGCAGCTTCCTCGGGCAAGAGACCCAGTACTTC. Its protein is CASSFLGQETQYF.

This clone was observed a few times. The genes are TRBV30 and TRBJ1-2; no clear D. The V gene's germline CDR1 is GTSNPN and CDR2 SVGIG (reference sequence). V was cut by 5 bases and J by 1 base, with 8 bases left in between. The CDR3 length is 12 residues. The CDR3 DNA follows: TGTGCCTGGGCGTCTATTAACTATGGCTACACCTTC. This sequence encodes CAWASINYGYTF.

The genes are TRBV7-2 and TRBJ1-3; D not resolved. V lost 2 bases and J lost 0, with 11 bases in between. The germline V gene encodes CDR1 SGHTA and CDR2 FQGNSA. The CDR3 runs 16 residues. The CDR3 region is CASSLSHSLSGNTIYF. The DNA for the CDR3 is TGTGCCAGCAGCTTATCACATTCGCTCTCTGGAAACACCATATATTTT.

The genes are TRBV14 and TRBJ2-1; possibly TRBD1 for D (6 bases). Germline-derived CDR1 and CDR2 are SGHDN and FVKESK. There are 15 residues in the CDR3. The V end was cut by 1 base, the J end by 4 bases, with 11 bases between. CDR3 coding DNA: TGTGCCAGCAGCCAAGGGTGGACAGTTTACAATGAGCAGTTCTTC. It encodes CASSQGWTVYNEQFF. The full variable domain, completed using reference TRBV14 and TRBJ2-1, is EAGVTQFPSHSVIEKGQTVTLRCDPISGHDNLYWYRRVMGKEIKFLLHFVKESKQDESGMPNNRFLAERTGGTYSTLKVQPAELEDSGVYFCASSQGWTVYNEQFFGPGTRLTVL.

This clone is a singleton in its sample. The V gene is TRBV11-2, the J gene TRBJ1-3; D remains ambiguous. V was trimmed by 3 bases and J by 3 bases, leaving 12 bases between them. The CDR3 length is 15 residues. Germline V gene sequence: CDR1 SGHAT, CDR2 FQNNGV. The CDR3, as DNA: TGTGCCAGCAGCTTGGATAACAGAAGTGGAAACACCATATATTTT. Its translation: CASSLDNRSGNTIYF.

The CDR3 bases are TGTGCCAGCAGTGAAAGTCGAGGCCGCATCGGGGAAGCTTTCTTT. Encoded protein: CASSESRGRIGEAFF. The chain has TRBV6-1 and TRBJ1-1; D is unresolved. Germline-derived CDR1 and CDR2 are MNHNS and SASEGT. The CDR3 has 15 amino acids. Trimming cost V 2 bases and J 8 bases, with 18 bases left between them.

V and J are TRBV5-1 and TRBJ2-7; a possible D gene is TRBD2 (6 bases). CDR3 length: 15 amino acids. Germline lookup yields CDR1 SGHRS and CDR2 YFSETQ. Trimming left V 0 bases short and J 4 bases short, with 14 bases between. This chain's CDR3 is CASSLAPGGWYEQYF. DNA of the CDR3: TGCGCCAGCAGCTTGGCACCCGGAGGGTGGTACGAGCAGTACTTC.